These 12 T cell receptor beta chains came from one sample sequenced in a study of T-cell reconstitution after alpha-beta-depleted transplantation in children. This sample's TCRbeta library carried unique molecular identifier barcodes. MiXCR was run by TCRdb on the PCR reads, yielding one entry per CDR3 protein. The sample consists of about 610,000 distinct CDR3 sequences, roughly a tenth of them appearing once. The sample in question was PBMCs from the stem cell graft donor, obtained from the stem cell graft. Every receptor here comes from a human donor who donated a stem cell graft to a child with acute myeloid leukemia.

The chain is built from TRBV5-5 and TRBJ2-1; 11 bases match TRBD2. The CDR3 length is 16 residues. The V gene's germline CDR1 is SGHKS and CDR2 YYEKEE (reference sequence). The trim removed 4 bases at V and 5 bases at J, leaving 8 bases unmatched. The CDR3 DNA is TGTGCCAGCAGCCGAACCGGGACTAGCGGAAACAATGAGCAGTTCTTC. Encoded protein: CASSRTGTSGNNEQFF.

The DNA of the CDR3 is TGTGCCACCAGTGATTTACGGGCTAGCGGCTACAATGAGCAGTTCTTC. It specifies CATSDLRASGYNEQFF. This chain uses TRBV24-1 with TRBJ2-1; 7 nucleotides agree with TRBD2. J gave up 3 bases and V 1 base, and 5 bases lay outside the gene matches. The CDR3 consists of 16 residues. The V gene's germline CDR1 is KGHDR and CDR2 SFDVKD.

The chain joins TRBV29-1 to TRBJ2-3; the D call may be TRBD1 or TRBD2 (7 bases each). Germline-derived CDR1 and CDR2 are SQVTM and ANQGSEA. V lost 3 bases to trimming and J lost 0 bases, with 16 bases between them. The CDR3 has 16 residues. The CDR3 protein is CSVDHWEGASTDTQYF. DNA for the CDR3: TGCAGCGTTGATCATTGGGAGGGGGCCAGCACAGATACGCAGTATTTT.

The table lists this clonotype with many counts. This sequence joins TRBV6-5 and TRBJ2-1; D ambiguous. Germline loops: CDR1 MNHEY, CDR2 SVGAGI. The CDR3 is made up of 14 amino acids. V lost 4 bases to trimming and J lost 7 bases, with 14 bases between them. The CDR3 DNA reads as TGTGCCAGCAGTTCGCTCAGTATTGGGAATGAGCAGTTCTTC. Translated, it gives CASSSLSIGNEQFF.

This clonotype was observed at least ten times. The rearrangement links TRBV28 to TRBJ2-2; 8 bases are shared with TRBD2. This CDR3 region has 15 residues. Per germline, CDR1 MDHEN and CDR2 SYDVKM. Trimming took 4 bases from V and 5 from J; bases not matched to a gene: 6. This CDR3 is CASSSSGTRTGELFF. The CDR3 DNA reads TGTGCCAGCAGTTCCTCCGGGACTAGGACCGGGGAGCTGTTTTTT.

Ten or more counts support this clonotype. This chain joins TRBV20-1 and TRBJ2-5; D tentatively reads TRBD1 or TRBD2 (5 bases each). The length of the CDR3 is 13 residues. The germline V and J ends were trimmed by 5 bases and 5 bases, with 15 bases remaining between them. Germline CDR1 and CDR2: DFQATT and SNEGSKA (reference sequence). The CDR3 spells CSAPGLWGETQYF. In nucleotides, the CDR3 is TGCAGTGCTCCCGGGCTTTGGGGGGAGACCCAGTACTTC.

This chain links TRBV30 with TRBJ2-1; TRBD2 matches at 14 bases. Germline CDR1 is GTSNPN and CDR2 is SVGIG (reference sequence). The CDR3 contains 13 residues. V lost 3 bases, J lost 14 bases, and 6 bases stayed unmatched. This chain's CDR3 is CAWRGLAGVSEFF. The DNA of the CDR3 is TGTGCCTGGAGGGGACTAGCGGGGGTGTCGGAGTTCTTC.

This clonotype was seen repeatedly, ten times or more. The chain is built from TRBV15 and TRBJ2-1; D call uncertain. Germline values: CDR1 LNHNV, CDR2 YYDKDF (reference sequence). Trimming stripped 1 base from V and 2 bases from J, with 9 bases between. The length of the CDR3 is 15 residues. CDR3 region: CATSRVDHTYNEQFF. The CDR3 coding sequence is TGTGCCACCAGCAGAGTCGACCACACCTACAATGAGCAGTTCTTC.

V usage is TRBV20-1 and J usage is TRBJ1-1; perhaps TRBD1 as D (6 bases). Germline V gene lookup returns CDR1 DFQATT and CDR2 SNEGSKA (reference sequence). The germline V and J ends were trimmed by 1 base and 0 bases, with 15 bases remaining between them. CDR3 length: 16 residues. The CDR3 DNA reads as TGCAGTGCTAGAGGGGGCCGGGGGGCCTTGAACACTGAAGCTTTCTTT. Translated, it gives CSARGGRGALNTEAFF.

This clonotype was observed a handful of times. CDR3 sequence reads: CASSLWGRNNQPQHF. The CDR3 nucleotides are TGTGCCAGCAGCCTTTGGGGCAGAAACAATCAGCCCCAGCATTTT. V and J are TRBV5-6 and TRBJ1-5; a weak D match, TRBD1 (5 bases). Germline V gene data show CDR1 as SGHDT and CDR2 as YYEEEE. V was pared by 4 bases and J by 3 bases, with 14 bases between. The CDR3 spans 15 residues.

This clonotype was found many times. The chain employs TRBV29-1 and TRBJ2-3; D unclear. The V end lost 7 bases, the J end lost 2 bases, and 7 bases lay between the germline ends. Germline V gene lookup returns CDR1 SQVTM and CDR2 ANQGSEA. The CDR3 sequence is 11 residues long. CDR3 sequence reads: CSAADTDTQYF. Written as DNA, the CDR3 is TGCAGCGCTGCTGACACAGATACGCAGTATTTT.

This clonotype was counted a few times. This chain joins TRBV18 and TRBJ1-3; D gene uncertain. The germline CDR1 and CDR2 sequences are KGHSH and LQKENI. V shed 0 bases and J shed 4 bases, with 10 bases lying between them. The CDR3 totals 15 residues. The CDR3 bases are TGTGCCAGCTCACCACCGTCTCAGTCGGGAAACACCATATATTTT. Translation: CASSPPSQSGNTIYF.